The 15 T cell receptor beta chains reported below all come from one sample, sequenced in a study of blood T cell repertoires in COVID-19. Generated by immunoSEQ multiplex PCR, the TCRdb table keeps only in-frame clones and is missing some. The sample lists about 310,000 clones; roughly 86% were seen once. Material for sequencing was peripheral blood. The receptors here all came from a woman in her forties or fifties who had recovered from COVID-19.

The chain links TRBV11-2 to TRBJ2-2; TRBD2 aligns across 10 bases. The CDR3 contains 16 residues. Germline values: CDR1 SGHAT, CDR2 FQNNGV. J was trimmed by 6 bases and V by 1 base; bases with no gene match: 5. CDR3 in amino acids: CASSLVSSGSAGELFF. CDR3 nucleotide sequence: TGTGCCAGCAGCTTAGTCTCTAGCGGGAGTGCCGGGGAGCTGTTTTTT.

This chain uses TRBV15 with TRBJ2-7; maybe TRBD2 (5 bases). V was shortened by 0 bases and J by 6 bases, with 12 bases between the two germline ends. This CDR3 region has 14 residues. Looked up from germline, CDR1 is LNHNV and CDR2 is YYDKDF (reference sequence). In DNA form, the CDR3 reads TGTGCCACCAGCAGAGATAAAGGGAGACGCGAGCAGTACTTC. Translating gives CATSRDKGRREQYF.

The CDR3 here is CASSIQGTNEKLFF. The CDR3, as DNA: TGTGCCAGTAGTATACAGGGAACTAATGAAAAACTGTTTTTT. The V call is TRBV19, the J call TRBJ1-4, with a tentative D call TRBD1 (5 bases). The CDR3 covers 14 residues. Germline lookup yields CDR1 LNHDA and CDR2 SQIVND (reference sequence). Trimming stripped 2 bases from V and 1 base from J, with 5 bases between.

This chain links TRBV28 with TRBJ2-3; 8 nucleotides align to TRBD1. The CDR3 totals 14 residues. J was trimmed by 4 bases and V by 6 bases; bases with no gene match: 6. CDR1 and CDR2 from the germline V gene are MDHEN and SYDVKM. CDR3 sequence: CASRLGQGSDTQYF. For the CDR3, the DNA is TGTGCCAGCAGATTAGGACAGGGATCAGATACGCAGTATTTT.

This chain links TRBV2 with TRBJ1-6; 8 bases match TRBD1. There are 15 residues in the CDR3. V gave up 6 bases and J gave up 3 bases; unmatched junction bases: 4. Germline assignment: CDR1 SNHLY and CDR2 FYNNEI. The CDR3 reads CASRTGDGYNSPLHF. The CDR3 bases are TGTGCCAGCAGGACAGGGGATGGCTATAATTCACCCCTCCACTTT.

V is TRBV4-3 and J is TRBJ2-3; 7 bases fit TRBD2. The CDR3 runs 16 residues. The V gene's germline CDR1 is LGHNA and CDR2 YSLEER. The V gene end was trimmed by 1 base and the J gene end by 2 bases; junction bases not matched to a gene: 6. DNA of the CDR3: TGCGCCAGCAGCCAAGCTAGCGGAAGCCTCACAGATACGCAGTATTTT. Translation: CASSQASGSLTDTQYF.

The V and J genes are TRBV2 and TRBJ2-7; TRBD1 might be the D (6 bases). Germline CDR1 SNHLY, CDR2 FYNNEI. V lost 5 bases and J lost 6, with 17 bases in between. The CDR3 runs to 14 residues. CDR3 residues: CASSIGQRFGEQYF. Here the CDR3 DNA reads TGTGCCAGCAGTATAGGACAGCGCTTTGGCGAGCAGTACTTC.

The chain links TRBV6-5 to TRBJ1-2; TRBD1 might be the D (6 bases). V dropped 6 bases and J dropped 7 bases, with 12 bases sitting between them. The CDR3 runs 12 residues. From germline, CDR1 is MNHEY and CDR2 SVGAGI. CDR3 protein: CASSAGVSGYTF. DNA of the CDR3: TGTGCCAGCAGCGCAGGGGTTAGTGGCTACACCTTC.

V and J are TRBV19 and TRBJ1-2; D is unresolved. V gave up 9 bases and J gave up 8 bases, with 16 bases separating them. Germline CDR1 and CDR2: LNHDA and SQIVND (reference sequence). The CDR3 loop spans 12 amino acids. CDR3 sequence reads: CASSYSGGGYTF. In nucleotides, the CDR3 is TGTGCCAGCTCATACAGCGGCGGGGGCTACACCTTC.

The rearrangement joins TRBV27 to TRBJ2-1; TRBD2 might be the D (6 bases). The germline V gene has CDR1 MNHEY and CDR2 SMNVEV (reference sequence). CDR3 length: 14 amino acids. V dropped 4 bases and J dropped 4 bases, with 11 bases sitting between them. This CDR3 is CASSSRDLYNEQFF. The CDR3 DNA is TGTGCCAGCAGTTCCCGGGACTTATACAATGAGCAGTTCTTC.

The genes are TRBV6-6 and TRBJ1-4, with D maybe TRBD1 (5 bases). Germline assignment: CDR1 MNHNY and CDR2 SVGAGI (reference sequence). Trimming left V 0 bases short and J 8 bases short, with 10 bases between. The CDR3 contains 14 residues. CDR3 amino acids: CASSYSLAGEKLFF. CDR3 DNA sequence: TGTGCCAGCAGTTACTCGTTGGCAGGGGAAAAACTGTTTTTT.

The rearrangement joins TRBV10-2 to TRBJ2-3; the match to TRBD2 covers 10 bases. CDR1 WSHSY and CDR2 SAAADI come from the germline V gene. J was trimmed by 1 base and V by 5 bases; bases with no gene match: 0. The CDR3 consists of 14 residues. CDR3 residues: CASSLAGGTDTQYF. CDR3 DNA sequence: TGCGCCAGCAGTCTAGCGGGAGGCACAGATACGCAGTATTTT.

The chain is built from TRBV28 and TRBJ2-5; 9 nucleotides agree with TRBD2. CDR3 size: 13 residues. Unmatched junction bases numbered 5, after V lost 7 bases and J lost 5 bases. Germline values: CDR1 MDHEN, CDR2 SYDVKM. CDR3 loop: CASTAGGRETQYF. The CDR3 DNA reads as TGTGCCAGCACGGCGGGAGGGCGGGAGACCCAGTACTTC.

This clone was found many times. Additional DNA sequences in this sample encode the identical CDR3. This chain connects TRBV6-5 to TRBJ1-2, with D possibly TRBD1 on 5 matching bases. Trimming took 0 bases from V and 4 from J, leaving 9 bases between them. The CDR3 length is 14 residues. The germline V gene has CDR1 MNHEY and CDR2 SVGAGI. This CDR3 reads CASSYSTGGYGYTF. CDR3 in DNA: TGTGCCAGCAGTTACTCGACGGGGGGCTATGGCTACACCTTC.

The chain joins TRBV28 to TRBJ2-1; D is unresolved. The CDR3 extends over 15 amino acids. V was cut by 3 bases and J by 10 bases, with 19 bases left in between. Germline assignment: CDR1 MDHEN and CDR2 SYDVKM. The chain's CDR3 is CASSLFGEPTVEQFF. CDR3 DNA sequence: TGTGCCAGCAGTTTGTTTGGAGAGCCCACCGTGGAGCAGTTCTTC.